Shown below are 18 T cell receptor beta chains from a single sample sequenced in a study of a mutant IDH1 vaccine in newly diagnosed glioma. Time point denoted: baseline, week 1 (first vaccination visit). Treatment here: pre-vaccination baseline after standard-of-care therapy. Data came from immunoSEQ multiplex PCR; TCRdb stores just in-frame clones and leaves some out. The sample shows roughly 38,000 clones, roughly 92% of them seen only once. Sequences were derived from PBMCs, sampled from a glioma patient treated with radiotherapy, temozolomide or both. The receptors stem from a man between 18 and 35 years old with glioma.

The J gene is TRBJ1-5, the V gene TRBV15, with a weak D call TRBD1 (6 bases). The V gene lost 3 bases and the J gene lost 0 bases, with 9 bases spanning the gap. Germline V gene lookup returns CDR1 LNHNV and CDR2 YYDKDF (reference sequence). The CDR3 runs 15 residues. CDR3 sequence reads: CATSRDSISNQPQHF. CDR3 sequence (DNA): TGTGCCACCAGCAGGGACAGTATTAGCAATCAGCCCCAGCATTTT.

V and J are TRBV5-1 and TRBJ2-2; perhaps TRBD1 as D (6 bases). V was cut by 7 bases and J by 1 base, with 17 bases left in between. CDR1 is SGHRS and CDR2 is YFSETQ in the germline V gene. The CDR3 runs to 16 residues. In DNA, the CDR3 is TGCGCCAGCTATCACTCGGCAGGGGTGAACACCGGGGAGCTGTTTTTT. Translated: CASYHSAGVNTGELFF.

This clone appeared a few times. The chain carries TRBV6-5 and TRBJ2-2; D not resolved. The CDR3 is made up of 15 amino acids. The ends were cut back, 1 base at V and 0 bases at J, with 6 bases in the middle. Germline V gene sequence: CDR1 MNHEY, CDR2 SVGAGI. The CDR3: CASSYFGANTGELFF. CDR3 bases: TGTGCCAGCAGTTACTTCGGAGCGAACACCGGGGAGCTGTTTTTT.

This clone appeared a single time. This chain joins TRBV6-5 and TRBJ2-7, with D maybe TRBD2 (6 bases). The CDR3 extends over 14 amino acids. Between the trimmed V and J ends, which lost 5 bases and 2 bases, there was a span of 13 bases. Germline CDR1 reads MNHEY; CDR2 reads SVGAGI. The CDR3 DNA is TGTGCCAGCAGTGCGTCCCGGAGGGCCTACGAGCAGTACTTC. Encoded protein: CASSASRRAYEQYF.

The chain joins TRBV7-9 to TRBJ2-2, with TRBD1 matching 7 bases. Per germline, CDR1 SEHNR and CDR2 FQNEAQ (reference sequence). The CDR3 has 14 amino acids. Trimming cost V 8 bases and J 5 bases; bases outside gene matches: 8. CDR3 amino acids: CASSPQGWTGELFF. The CDR3, as DNA: TGTGCCAGCTCCCCACAGGGGTGGACCGGGGAGCTGTTTTTT.

The chain uses TRBV6-1 and TRBJ2-5; D not resolved. The CDR3 consists of 11 residues. V gave up 4 bases and J gave up 7 bases, with 7 bases separating them. Per germline, CDR1 MNHNS and CDR2 SASEGT. CDR3 amino acids: CASSGRLTQYF. CDR3 in DNA: TGTGCCAGCAGTGGAAGGTTGACCCAGTACTTC.

The chain carries TRBV5-6 and TRBJ2-5; 8 nucleotides align to TRBD2. V lost 1 base and J lost 1; bases outside the gene matches: 6. CDR1 is SGHDT, CDR2 YYEEEE, per germline. CDR3 length: 16 residues. Here the CDR3 DNA reads TGTGCCAGCAGCTTGTATAGACTAGCGTTCCAAGAGACCCAGTACTTC. Its translation: CASSLYRLAFQETQYF.

The gene calls are TRBV5-4 and TRBJ1-2, with D possibly TRBD1 on 5 matching bases. This CDR3 is 16 amino acids long. The germline V gene encodes CDR1 SGHNT and CDR2 YYREEE (reference sequence). With 3 bases removed from V and 4 bases from J, the gap between germline ends came to 19 bases. In nucleotides, the CDR3 is TGTGCCAGCAGCTCTCAAGAGGGGAGGTACGGCTATGGCTACACCTTC. Protein: CASSSQEGRYGYGYTF. The full variable domain, in which reference TRBV5-4 and TRBJ1-2 provide the parts outside the CDR3, is ETGVTQSPTHLIKTRGQQVTLRCSSQSGHNTVSWYQQALGQGPQFIFQYYREEENGRGNFPPRFSGLQFPNYSSELNVNALELDDSALYLCASSSQEGRYGYGYTFGSGTRLTVV.

This chain links TRBV6-6 with TRBJ2-1; 9 nucleotides match TRBD2. From germline, CDR1 is MNHNY and CDR2 SVGAGI (reference sequence). The CDR3 length is 14 residues. The junction had 8 bases not matched to a gene; V was cut back by 7 bases and J by 7 bases. Written as DNA, the CDR3 is TGTGCCAGCACCATAGCGGGAGTGGGAAATGAGCAGTTCTTC. It codes for CASTIAGVGNEQFF.

The chain is built from TRBV5-4 and TRBJ2-7; D gene unclear. CDR3 size: 16 residues. V was cut by 4 bases and J by 0 bases, with 17 bases left in between. CDR1 and CDR2 (germline): SGHNT, YYREEE (reference sequence). As DNA, the CDR3 is TGTGCCAGCAGCCCCGGGCCTGACCCGAGCTCCTACGAGCAGTACTTC. Translating gives CASSPGPDPSSYEQYF. The full variable domain, its missing parts supplied by reference TRBV5-4 and TRBJ2-7, is ETGVTQSPTHLIKTRGQQVTLRCSSQSGHNTVSWYQQALGQGPQFIFQYYREEENGRGNFPPRFSGLQFPNYSSELNVNALELDDSALYLCASSPGPDPSSYEQYFGPGTRLTVT.

The rearrangement joins TRBV30 to TRBJ2-3; D could derive from TRBD1 or TRBD2 (5 bases each). V lost 5 bases and J 5 bases, leaving 11 bases between the germline ends. The CDR3 is made up of 12 amino acids. Germline CDR1 is GTSNPN and CDR2 is SVGIG (reference sequence). The CDR3 region has the DNA TGTGCCTGGGGGGACCTCGAAGATACGCAGTATTTT. Its translation is CAWGDLEDTQYF. The full variable domain, with the rest looked up from reference TRBV30 and TRBJ2-3, is SQTIHQWPATLVQPVGSPLSLECTVEGTSNPNLYWYRQAAGRGLQLLFYSVGIGQISSEVPQNLSASRPQDRQFILSSKKLLLSDSGFYLCAWGDLEDTQYFGPGTRLTVL.

The chain couples TRBV5-4 to TRBJ1-6; D is uncertain. Trimming left V 4 bases short and J 4 bases short, with 3 bases between. The germline V gene encodes CDR1 SGHNT and CDR2 YYREEE (reference sequence). The CDR3 runs 12 residues. CDR3 nucleotide sequence: TGTGCCAGCAGCAAGTATAATTCACCCCTCCACTTT. This sequence encodes CASSKYNSPLHF.

In nucleotides, the CDR3 is TGTGCCAGCAGCTTCGGGACAAATAGCAATCAGCCCCAGCATTTT. Residues: CASSFGTNSNQPQHF. This chain links TRBV5-8 with TRBJ1-5, with TRBD1 as a possible D gene (6 bases). The CDR3 consists of 15 residues. Trimming removed 2 bases from V and 0 bases from J, with 9 bases in between. Germline V gene sequence: CDR1 SGHTS, CDR2 YDEGEE. Based on the CDR3 plus reference TRBV5-8 and TRBJ1-5, the full variable domain is EAGVTQSPTHLIKTRGQQATLRCSPISGHTSVYWYQQALGLGLQFLLWYDEGEERNRGNFPPRFSGRQFPNYSSELNVNALELEDSALYLCASSFGTNSNQPQHFGDGTRLSIL.

J is TRBJ2-7 and V is TRBV6-1; D remains ambiguous. The V and J ends lost 3 bases and 5 bases respectively, with 17 bases between them. The CDR3 extends over 15 amino acids. Per the germline V gene, CDR1 is MNHNS and CDR2 is SASEGT. CDR3 in amino acids: CASSEQINTAHEQYF. In DNA form, the CDR3 reads TGTGCCAGCAGTGAGCAGATCAACACGGCGCACGAGCAGTACTTC.

V and J are TRBV15 and TRBJ2-6, with TRBD2 matching 7 bases. This CDR3 spans 23 amino acids. Per germline, CDR1 LNHNV and CDR2 YYDKDF (reference sequence). Trimming took 5 bases from V and 2 from J; bases not matched to a gene: 27. In DNA, the CDR3 is TGTGCCACCAGCGCCAGAGAAAGTACTAGAGCCCTACTGCGGGGGACTGGGGCCAACGTCCTGACTTTC. It is translated as CATSARESTRALLRGTGANVLTF.

This chain joins TRBV20-1 and TRBJ1-3; maybe TRBD1 (5 bases). CDR3 length: 11 residues. Germline-derived CDR1 and CDR2 are DFQATT and SNEGSKA (reference sequence). With 3 bases removed from V and 8 bases from J, the gap between germline ends came to 8 bases. This CDR3 reads CSARGRDTIYF. CDR3 DNA: TGCAGTGCTAGGGGGCGGGACACCATATATTTT.

V usage is TRBV7-2 and J usage is TRBJ1-1, with D unresolved. From germline, CDR1 is SGHTA and CDR2 FQGNSA. The length of the CDR3 is 16 residues. V lost 2 bases, J lost 0 bases, and 13 bases lay in between. CDR3 region: CASSLRGLPLNTEAFF. The CDR3 DNA reads as TGTGCCAGCAGCTTACGCGGACTCCCTCTGAACACTGAAGCTTTCTTT.

This sequence joins TRBV7-2 and TRBJ1-5; D gene uncertain. The CDR3 length is 13 residues. The V end was cut by 4 bases, the J end by 2 bases, with 6 bases between. CDR1 SGHTA and CDR2 FQGNSA come from the germline V gene. The CDR3 DNA follows: TGTGCCAGCAGCTCATCTCGCAATCAGCCCCAGCATTTT. It yields the protein CASSSSRNQPQHF. The full variable domain, its missing parts supplied by reference TRBV7-2 and TRBJ1-5, is GAGVSQSPSNKVTEKGKDVELRCDPISGHTALYWYRQSLGQGLEFLIYFQGNSAPDKSGLPSDRFSAERTGGSVSTLTIQRTQQEDSAVYLCASSSSRNQPQHFGDGTRLSIL.